These 21 T cell receptor beta chains were sequenced from one sample in a study of Graves' ophthalmopathy and Graves' hyperthyroidism. Researchers took RNA transcripts and amplified TCR beta CDR3 regions from them. RT-PCR with HTBI primers came first, then second-round multiplex PCR. One entry per CDR3 protein results from TCRdb running MiXCR on the multiplex PCR reads. The repertoire holds approximately 1.2 million distinct CDR3 sequences, about 36% seen once, with 11% in the top ten. The source material was peripheral blood or thyroid tissue (not recorded which). These receptor sequences come from an adult man with Graves' hyperthyroidism.

The chain links TRBV6-6 to TRBJ2-7, with 8 bases matching TRBD1. CDR3 length equals 15 residues. Germline V gene data show CDR1 as MNHNY and CDR2 as SVGAGI (reference sequence). V shed 6 bases, J shed 0 bases, and the junction held 7 bases outside the gene matches. CDR3 nucleotide sequence: TGTGCCAGCAGGGAGACAGGGGTAGGCTCCTACGAGCAGTACTTC. It codes for CASRETGVGSYEQYF.

This clonotype was seen at least ten times. The gene calls are TRBV12-3 or TRBV12-4 and TRBJ1-1, with a possible D match to TRBD1 (5 bases). Trimming took off 8 bases at V and 7 bases at J, with 17 bases between the two ends. The CDR3 runs to 13 residues. The CDR3, as DNA: TGTGCCAGCCTCCGGACGGGGGGATATGAAGCTTTCTTT. Encoded protein: CASLRTGGYEAFF.

This clonotype came up many times. The gene calls are TRBV20-1 and TRBJ2-5; 7 bases line up with TRBD1. The CDR3 sequence is 16 residues long. CDR1 and CDR2 from the germline V gene are DFQATT and SNEGSKA (reference sequence). V lost 6 bases to trimming and J lost 0 bases; unmatched junction nucleotides: 13. CDR3 nucleotides: TGCAGTGCCATCCGGGACAGAACCAGCAACCAAGAGACCCAGTACTTC. Amino acid sequence: CSAIRDRTSNQETQYF.

This rearrangement joins TRBV10-3 to TRBJ1-1; D possibly corresponds to TRBD1 (6 bases). Trimming stripped 3 bases from V and 3 bases from J, with 14 bases between. This CDR3 comprises 15 residues. Germline CDR1 ENHRY, CDR2 SYGVKD. Written as DNA, the CDR3 is TGTGCCATCAGTGAAGTGGGTGGGGGGCACACTGAAGCTTTCTTT. Amino acid sequence: CAISEVGGGHTEAFF.

J is TRBJ1-1 and V is TRBV7-8, with D uncertain. V was pared by 6 bases and J by 1 base, with 9 bases between. Germline V CDR1 and CDR2: SGHVS, FQNEAQ. CDR3 length: 13 residues. CDR3 residues: CASRSGSNTEAFF. The CDR3 DNA is TGTGCCAGCAGGTCTGGGTCGAACACTGAAGCTTTCTTT.

Many counts were recorded for this clonotype. The genes are TRBV12-3 or TRBV12-4 and TRBJ1-2; D not resolved. The V end was cut by 5 bases, the J end by 10 bases, with 17 bases between. The CDR3 has 13 residues. CDR3 region: CASSDSFRTYYTF. The CDR3 DNA follows: TGTGCCAGCAGTGACTCGTTTCGTACCTACTACACCTTC.

Many counts were recorded for this clonotype. The V call is TRBV7-2, the J call TRBJ2-2, with D hard to call. CDR1 is SGHTA, CDR2 FQGNSA, per germline. Trimming removed 2 bases from V and 6 bases from J, with 13 bases in between. CDR3 length: 15 amino acids. CDR3: CASSLPGPLAGELFF. The CDR3 bases are TGTGCCAGCAGCTTACCTGGACCCTTGGCCGGGGAGCTGTTTTTT.

This rearrangement joins TRBV7-2 to TRBJ1-2, with 9 bases aligning to TRBD1. V was pared by 5 bases and J by 5 bases, with 9 bases of the junction left unmatched. The CDR3 runs to 15 residues. In germline, CDR1 is SGHTA, CDR2 FQGNSA. CDR3 in DNA: TGTGCCAGCAGCCCGGCACAGGGGGCGGGTTATGGCTACACCTTC. It codes for CASSPAQGAGYGYTF.

This clonotype came up many times. The gene calls are TRBV19 and TRBJ2-7, with D tentatively TRBD1 (5 bases). This CDR3 has 13 residues. CDR1 and CDR2 from the germline V gene are LNHDA and SQIVND (reference sequence). V dropped 3 bases and J dropped 4 bases, with 10 bases sitting between them. The CDR3 spells CASSMGQLYEQYF. The CDR3 nucleotides read TGTGCCAGTAGTATGGGGCAGTTATACGAGCAGTACTTC.

The genes are TRBV7-2 and TRBJ1-1, with unresolved D. V was trimmed by 2 bases and J by 1 base, leaving 11 bases between them. Germline V CDR1 and CDR2: SGHTA, FQGNSA. The CDR3 extends over 15 amino acids. The CDR3 sequence: CASSLRGLKNTEAFF. The CDR3 DNA is TGTGCCAGCAGCTTACGGGGTTTAAAGAACACTGAAGCTTTCTTT. The full variable domain, completed using reference TRBV7-2 and TRBJ1-1, is GAGVSQSPSNKVTEKGKDVELRCDPISGHTALYWYRQSLGQGLEFLIYFQGNSAPDKSGLPSDRFSAERTGGSVSTLTIQRTQQEDSAVYLCASSLRGLKNTEAFFGQGTRLTVV.

The J gene is TRBJ1-5, the V gene TRBV10-3, with TRBD1 matching 7 bases. Germline CDR1 ENHRY, CDR2 SYGVKD. The trim removed 6 bases at V and 2 bases at J, leaving 7 bases unmatched. This CDR3 spans 15 amino acids. The CDR3 coding sequence is TGTGCCATCAGGCTAGACAGGGTTGGCAATCAGCCCCAGCATTTT. It codes for CAIRLDRVGNQPQHF.

The chain combines TRBV7-2 with TRBJ1-1, with D maybe TRBD1 (6 bases). CDR1 is SGHTA, CDR2 FQGNSA, per germline. The CDR3 totals 15 residues. V was cut by 6 bases and J by 5 bases, with 19 bases left in between. CDR3 sequence: CASSHSNSGATEAFF. The CDR3 DNA sequence: TGTGCCAGCAGTCACTCGAATTCAGGGGCTACTGAAGCTTTCTTT.

This clonotype has a count of ten or more. The chain is built from TRBV2 and TRBJ2-5, with D tentatively TRBD1 or TRBD2 (5 bases each). This CDR3 is 15 amino acids long. Germline V gene data show CDR1 as SNHLY and CDR2 as FYNNEI. Trimming left V 5 bases short and J 2 bases short, with 15 bases between. The CDR3 here is CASSFTPGRQETQYF. CDR3 DNA sequence: TGTGCCAGCAGTTTTACCCCGGGGCGACAAGAGACCCAGTACTTC.

This clonotype has at least ten counts. In DNA, the CDR3 is TGTGCCACCTCCGGGACAGCCTCCGAGACCCAGTACTTC. Translation gives CATSGTASETQYF. The chain combines TRBV24-1 with TRBJ2-5, with 7 bases matching TRBD1. Trimming took 9 bases from V and 5 from J; bases not matched to a gene: 8. CDR1 is KGHDR, CDR2 SFDVKD, per germline. The CDR3 covers 13 residues.

This clonotype has at least ten counts. The genes are TRBV18 and TRBJ1-2; 11 nucleotides line up with TRBD1. The CDR3 consists of 16 residues. Germline V gene lookup returns CDR1 KGHSH and CDR2 LQKENI. Unmatched junction bases numbered 7, after V lost 3 bases and J lost 4 bases. DNA for the CDR3: TGTGCCAGCTCACCCGAGCCGGGACAGGGGGTCTATGGCTACACCTTC. Residues: CASSPEPGQGVYGYTF.

The J gene is TRBJ1-5, the V gene TRBV20-1; 8 bases align to TRBD1. J lost 5 bases, V lost 3 bases, and 15 bases had no gene match. Germline V lookup: CDR1 DFQATT, CDR2 SNEGSKA (reference sequence). The CDR3 loop spans 17 amino acids. DNA of the CDR3: TGCAGTGCTAGTGCCCCCGACAGGGGTCGTTCTTATCAGCCCCAGCATTTT. Protein product: CSASAPDRGRSYQPQHF.

This clonotype came up a few times. The chain links TRBV6-2 or TRBV6-3 to TRBJ1-1; D is unresolved. The CDR3 runs 14 residues. V dropped 1 base and J dropped 0 bases, with 6 bases sitting between them. The germline V gene encodes CDR1 MNHEY and CDR2 SVGEGT. The CDR3 DNA is TGTGCCAGCAGTTACTTCTCCATGAACACTGAAGCTTTCTTT. This translates into CASSYFSMNTEAFF.

This clonotype was recorded at least ten times. This chain connects TRBV7-9 to TRBJ2-7; 7 bases are a match to TRBD1. V trimming: 2 bases; J trimming: 2 bases; junction bases outside the gene matches: 15. This CDR3 comprises 18 residues. Germline CDR1 is SEHNR and CDR2 is FQNEAQ (reference sequence). CDR3 DNA: TGTGCCAGCAGCTTACCTTCCGGTTCCGGGACAGTGCCCTACGAGCAGTACTTC. This codes for CASSLPSGSGTVPYEQYF.

This clonotype occurred once. The rearrangement links TRBV29-1 to TRBJ1-3; D unclear. The V end was cut by 5 bases, the J end by 0 bases, with 14 bases between. The CDR3 runs to 15 residues. Germline V gene lookup returns CDR1 SQVTM and CDR2 ANQGSEA. The CDR3 nucleotides are TGCAGCGTTCACGGCGGAACGAGCTCTGGAAACACCATATATTTT. Translation gives CSVHGGTSSGNTIYF.

This chain joins TRBV9 and TRBJ2-5, with 9 positions matching TRBD2. This CDR3 contains 18 residues. In germline, CDR1 is SGDLS, CDR2 YYNGEE. Unmatched junction bases numbered 12, after V lost 0 bases and J lost 3 bases. The CDR3 here is CASSVEIRSERGEETQYF. CDR3 DNA sequence: TGTGCCAGCAGCGTAGAGATAAGGTCCGAGCGGGGGGAAGAGACCCAGTACTTC. Variable domain in full (rest from reference TRBV9 and TRBJ2-5): DSGVTQTPKHLITATGQRVTLRCSPRSGDLSVYWYQQSLDQGLQFLIQYYNGEERAKGNILERFSAQQFPDLHSELNLSSLELGDSALYFCASSVEIRSERGEETQYFGPGTRLLVL.

This clonotype was detected many times. This chain joins TRBV5-8 and TRBJ1-1; no clear D gene. The CDR3 loop spans 14 amino acids. Trimming shortened V by 0 bases and J by 1 base, and 7 bases separated the two germline ends. From germline, CDR1 is SGHTS and CDR2 YDEGEE. CDR3 amino acids: CASSLGFENTEAFF. Written as DNA, the CDR3 is TGTGCCAGCAGCTTGGGGTTTGAGAACACTGAAGCTTTCTTT.